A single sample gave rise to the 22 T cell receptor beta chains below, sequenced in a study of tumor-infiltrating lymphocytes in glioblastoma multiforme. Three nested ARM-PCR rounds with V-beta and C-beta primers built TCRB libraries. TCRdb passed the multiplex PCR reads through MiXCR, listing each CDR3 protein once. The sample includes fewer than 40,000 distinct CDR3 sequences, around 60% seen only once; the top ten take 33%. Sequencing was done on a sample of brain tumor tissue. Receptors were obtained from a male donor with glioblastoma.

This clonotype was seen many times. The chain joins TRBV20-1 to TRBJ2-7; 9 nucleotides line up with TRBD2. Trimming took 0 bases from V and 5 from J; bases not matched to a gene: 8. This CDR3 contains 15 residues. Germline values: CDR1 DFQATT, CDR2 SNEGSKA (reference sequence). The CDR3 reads CSARDLLAGIDEQYF. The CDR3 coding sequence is TGCAGTGCTAGAGATCTCCTAGCGGGAATCGACGAGCAGTACTTC.

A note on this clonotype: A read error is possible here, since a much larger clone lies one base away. CDR3 nucleotide sequence: TGCGCCAGCAGCCTCGGGACTAGCGGGAGTCCCCGCGATGATCAGTTCTTC. Translating gives CASSLGTSGSPRDDQFF. The J gene is TRBJ2-1, the V gene TRBV5-1; 14 bases line up with TRBD2. The CDR3 spans 17 residues. Germline V gene data show CDR1 as SGHRS and CDR2 as YFSETQ.

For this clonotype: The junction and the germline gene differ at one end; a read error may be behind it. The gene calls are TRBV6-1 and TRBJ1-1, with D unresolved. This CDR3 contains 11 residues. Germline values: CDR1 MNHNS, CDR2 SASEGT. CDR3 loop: CASAMNSEAFF. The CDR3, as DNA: TGTGCCAGTGCGATGAACAGTGAAGCTTTCTTT.

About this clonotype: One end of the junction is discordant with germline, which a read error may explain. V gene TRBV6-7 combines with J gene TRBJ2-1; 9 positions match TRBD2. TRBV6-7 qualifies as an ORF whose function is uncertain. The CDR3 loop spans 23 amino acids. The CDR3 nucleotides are TGTGTCAGCAGTTACCGGGGCGGGGGGGAATGTACAATCCTAACCCGCTCCTACAATGAGCAGTTCTTC. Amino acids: CVSSYRGGGECTILTRSYNEQFF.

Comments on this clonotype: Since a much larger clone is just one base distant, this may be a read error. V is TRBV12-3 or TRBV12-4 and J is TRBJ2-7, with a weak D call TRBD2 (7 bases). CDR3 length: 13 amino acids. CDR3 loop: CASSRGAGYGQYF. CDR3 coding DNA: TGTGCCAGCAGTCGGGGGGCTGGGTACGGGCAGTACTTC.

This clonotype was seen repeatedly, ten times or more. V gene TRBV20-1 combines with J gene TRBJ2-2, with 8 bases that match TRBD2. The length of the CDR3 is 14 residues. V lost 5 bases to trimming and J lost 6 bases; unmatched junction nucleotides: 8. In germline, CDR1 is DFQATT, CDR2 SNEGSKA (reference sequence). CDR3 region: CSAPLREAAGELFF. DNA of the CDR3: TGCAGTGCTCCCCTGCGGGAGGCCGCCGGGGAGCTGTTTTTT.

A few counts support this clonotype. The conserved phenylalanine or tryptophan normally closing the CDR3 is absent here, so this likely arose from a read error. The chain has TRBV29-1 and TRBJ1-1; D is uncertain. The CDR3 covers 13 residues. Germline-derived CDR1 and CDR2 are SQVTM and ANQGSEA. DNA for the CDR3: TGCAGCGCCGCACTAATGGCGAACACTGAGGCTTTCTTA. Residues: CSAALMANTEAFL.

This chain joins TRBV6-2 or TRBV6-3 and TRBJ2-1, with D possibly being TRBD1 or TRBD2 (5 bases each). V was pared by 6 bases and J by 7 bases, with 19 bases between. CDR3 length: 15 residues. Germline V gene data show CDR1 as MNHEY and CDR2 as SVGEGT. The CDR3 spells CASSPQGRERNEQFF. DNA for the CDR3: TGTGCCAGCAGCCCCCAGGGACGGGAAAGGAATGAGCAGTTCTTC.

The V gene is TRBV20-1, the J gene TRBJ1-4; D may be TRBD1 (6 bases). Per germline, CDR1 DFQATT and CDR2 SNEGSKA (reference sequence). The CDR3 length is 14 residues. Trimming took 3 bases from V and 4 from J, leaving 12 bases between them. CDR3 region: CSARLGHGNEKLFF. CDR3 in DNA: TGCAGTGCTAGGTTGGGACACGGTAATGAAAAACTGTTTTTT.

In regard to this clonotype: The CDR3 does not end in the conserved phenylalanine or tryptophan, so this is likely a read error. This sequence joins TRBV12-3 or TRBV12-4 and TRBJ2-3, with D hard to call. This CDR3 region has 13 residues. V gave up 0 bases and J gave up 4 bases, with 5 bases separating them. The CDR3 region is CASSLAFSDTQYL. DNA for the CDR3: TGTGCCAGCAGTTTAGCGTTCTCAGATACGCAGTATCTT.

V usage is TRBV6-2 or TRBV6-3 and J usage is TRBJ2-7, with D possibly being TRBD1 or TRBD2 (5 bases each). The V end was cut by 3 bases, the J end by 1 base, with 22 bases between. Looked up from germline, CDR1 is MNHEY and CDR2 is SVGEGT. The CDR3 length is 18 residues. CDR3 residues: CASSYASRAHSVSYEQYF. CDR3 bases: TGTGCCAGCAGTTATGCGAGCAGGGCCCATAGCGTGTCCTACGAGCAGTACTTC.

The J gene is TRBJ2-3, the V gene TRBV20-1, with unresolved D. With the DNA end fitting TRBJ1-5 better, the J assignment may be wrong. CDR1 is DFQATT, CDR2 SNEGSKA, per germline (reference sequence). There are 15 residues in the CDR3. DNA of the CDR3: TGCAGTGCTAGCGGACTAGCGGCAGTCGCGGATACGCAGCATTTT. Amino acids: CSASGLAAVADTQHF.

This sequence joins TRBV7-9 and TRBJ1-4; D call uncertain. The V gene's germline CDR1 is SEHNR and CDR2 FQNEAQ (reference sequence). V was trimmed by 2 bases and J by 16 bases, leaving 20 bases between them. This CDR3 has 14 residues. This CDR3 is CASSLRRENEKQFF. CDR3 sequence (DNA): TGTGCCAGCAGCTTACGGCGAGAGAATGAAAAGCAGTTTTTT.

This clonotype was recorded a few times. CDR3 bases: TGCGCCAGCAGCCACGGAGGCAGGGGTTCTGGAAAACTGTTTTTT. It encodes CASSHGGRGSGKLFF. The chain links TRBV5-1 to TRBJ1-4; TRBD1 might be the D (6 bases). Germline assignment: CDR1 SGHRS and CDR2 YFSETQ. The CDR3 totals 15 residues. Trimming stripped 4 bases from V and 10 bases from J, with 20 bases between. The full variable domain, rest sourced from reference TRBV5-1 and TRBJ1-4, is KAGVTQTPRYLIKTRGQQVTLSCSPISGHRSVSWYQQTPGQGLQFLFEYFSETQRNKGNFPGRFSGRQFSNSRSEMNVSTLELGDSALYLCASSHGGRGSGKLFFGSGTQLSVL.

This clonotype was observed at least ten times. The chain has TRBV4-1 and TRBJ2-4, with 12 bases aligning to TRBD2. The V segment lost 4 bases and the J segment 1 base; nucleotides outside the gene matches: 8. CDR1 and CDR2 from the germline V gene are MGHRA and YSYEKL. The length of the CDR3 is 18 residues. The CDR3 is CASSPRLAGAPAKNIQYF. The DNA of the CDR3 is TGCGCCAGCAGCCCCCGACTAGCGGGAGCACCTGCCAAAAACATTCAGTACTTC.

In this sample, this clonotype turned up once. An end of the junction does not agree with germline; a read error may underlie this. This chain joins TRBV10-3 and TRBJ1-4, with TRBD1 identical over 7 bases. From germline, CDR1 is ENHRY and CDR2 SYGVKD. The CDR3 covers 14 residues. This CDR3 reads CAISESRGNEKLLF. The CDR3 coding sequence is TGTGCCATCAGTGAGTCCAGGGGGAATGAAAAGCTGCTTTTT.

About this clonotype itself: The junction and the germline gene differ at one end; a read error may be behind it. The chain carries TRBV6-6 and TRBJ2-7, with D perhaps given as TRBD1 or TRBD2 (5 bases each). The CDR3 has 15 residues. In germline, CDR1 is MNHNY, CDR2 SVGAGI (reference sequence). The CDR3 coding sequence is TGTGTCAGCAGTCCGGACTGGGACGGTGGGTACGAGCAGCACTTC. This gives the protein CVSSPDWDGGYEQHF.

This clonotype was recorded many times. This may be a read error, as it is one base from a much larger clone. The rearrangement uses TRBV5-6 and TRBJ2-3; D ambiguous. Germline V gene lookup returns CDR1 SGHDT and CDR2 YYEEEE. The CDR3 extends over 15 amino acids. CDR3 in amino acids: CAGSSSLAVTDTQYF. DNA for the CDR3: TGTGCCGGCAGCTCCTCGTTGGCGGTCACAGATACGCAGTATTTT. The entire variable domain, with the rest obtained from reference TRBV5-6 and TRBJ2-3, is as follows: DAGVTQSPTHLIKTRGQQVTLRCSPKSGHDTVSWYQQALGQGPQFIFQYYEEEERQRGNFPDRFSGHQFPNYSSELNVNALLLGDSALYLCAGSSSLAVTDTQYFGPGTRLTVL.

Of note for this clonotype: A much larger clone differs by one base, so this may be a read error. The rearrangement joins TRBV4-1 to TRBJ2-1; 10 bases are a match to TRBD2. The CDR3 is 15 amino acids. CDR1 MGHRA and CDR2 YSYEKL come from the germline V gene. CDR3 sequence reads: CASRPSGGGHNERFF. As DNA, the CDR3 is TGCGCCAGCAGACCAAGCGGGGGGGGGCACAATGAGCGGTTCTTC.

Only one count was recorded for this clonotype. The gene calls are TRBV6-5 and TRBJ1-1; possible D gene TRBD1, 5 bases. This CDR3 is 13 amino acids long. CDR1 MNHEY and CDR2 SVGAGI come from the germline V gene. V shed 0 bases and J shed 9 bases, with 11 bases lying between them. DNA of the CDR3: TGTGCCAGCAGTTACTCGAGGGACGCTAAAGCTTTCTTT. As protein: CASSYSRDAKAFF.

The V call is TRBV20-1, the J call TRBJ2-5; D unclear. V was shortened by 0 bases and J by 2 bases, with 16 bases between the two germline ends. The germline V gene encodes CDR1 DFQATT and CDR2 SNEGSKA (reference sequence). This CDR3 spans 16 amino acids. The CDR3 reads CSARDDSSIGQETQYF. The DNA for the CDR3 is TGCAGTGCTAGAGATGATTCAAGTATAGGACAAGAGACCCAGTACTTC.

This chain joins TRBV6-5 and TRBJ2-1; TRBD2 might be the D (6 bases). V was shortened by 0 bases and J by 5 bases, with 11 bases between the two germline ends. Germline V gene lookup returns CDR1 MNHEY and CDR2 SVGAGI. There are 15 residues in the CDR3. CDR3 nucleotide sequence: TGTGCCAGCAGTTACTCGATCGGGGGACACAATGAGCAGTTCTTC. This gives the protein CASSYSIGGHNEQFF.